This T cell receptor beta chain stems from a study of read filtering for tumor transcriptome and immune sequencing. Study-wide results and caveats: Even smaller IR-seq throughput identified most shared clonotypes. The CD138-negative fraction was mixed bone marrow immune cells, not pure T cells.

From 400 to 450 ng of RNA, a library with molecular barcoded alpha/delta and beta/gamma adaptors was made. Each CDR3 protein is one row after TCRdb ran MiXCR on the reads. Of about 50,000 distinct CDR3 sequences in the sample, about 20% were seen once. Germline V gene data show CDR1 as MNHEY and CDR2 as SVGEGT. The CDR3 is 14 residues long. At least ten counts were recorded for this clonotype. Its specificity is unknown. One end of the junction varies from germline; a read error may be responsible. Sequencing was done on a sample of a population of CD138-negative cells sorted from bone marrow. This chain joins TRBV6-2 or TRBV6-3 and TRBJ1-2; D is undetermined. The sequence was collected from a donor at least 40 years old with multiple myeloma. CDR3 bases: TGTGCCAGCAGTTACTCATCGGGAAACTGTGGCTACACCTTC. It codes for CASSYSSGNCGYTF.